In its sample, the clone carrying this T cell receptor (beta chain) was seen many times. With 7 bases clipped from V and 2 bases from J, the junction kept 7 bases outside the gene matches. The CDR3 consists of 14 residues. CDR1 is SQVTM, CDR2 ANQGSEA, per germline. The data were taken from a study of Graves' ophthalmopathy and Graves' hyperthyroidism. Amplification of the TCR beta CDR3 regions used RNA transcripts (as template). Scientists carried out first-round RT-PCR using HTBI primers and then a second-round multiplex PCR. TCRdb recomputed calls from the multiplex PCR reads with MiXCR, one row per CDR3 protein. The table records over a million distinct CDR3 sequences, about 38% of them present only once.

The sequence was collected from an adult man with Graves' hyperthyroidism. Sequencing was done on a sample of peripheral blood or thyroid tissue (not recorded which). The chain is built from TRBV29-1 and TRBJ2-5; 10 bases line up with TRBD1. DNA for the CDR3: TGCAGCGCCGGGACAGGGGAGCGACAAGAGACCCAGTACTTC. Amino acid sequence: CSAGTGERQETQYF.